One sample yielded the 6 T cell receptor beta chains listed below, sequenced in a study of T-cell memory formation after mild COVID-19. TCRdb itself ran the 5' RACE reads through MiXCR, one entry per CDR3 protein. Seen here are about 540,000 distinct CDR3 sequences, roughly 20% observed once, and the top ten hold approximately 13%. The sequenced sample was PBMCs or a T cell subset sorted from them (not recorded which). The receptors shown here come from an adult woman who had mild COVID-19 (a few samples of this study predate the infection). Cell type and time point are not known.

This clonotype came up a few times. J is TRBJ2-4 and V is TRBV12-3 or TRBV12-4, with a weak D call TRBD2 (5 bases). The length of the CDR3 is 15 residues. V was shortened by 7 bases and J by 3 bases, with 16 bases between the two germline ends. CDR3 sequence (DNA): TGTGCCAGCACCATAACGGGGTATGGCAAAAACATTCAGTACTTC. Its protein product is CASTITGYGKNIQYF.

The chain has TRBV12-3 or TRBV12-4 and TRBJ2-5; 10 bases match TRBD2. Trimming removed 6 bases from V and 3 bases from J; junction bases left unmatched: 7. There are 15 residues in the CDR3. Here the CDR3 reads CASSPDGLAEETQYF. CDR3 coding DNA: TGTGCCAGCAGCCCTGATGGACTAGCGGAAGAGACCCAGTACTTC.

This chain joins TRBV29-1 and TRBJ2-1; 8 bases line up with TRBD1. The junction had 7 bases not matched to a gene; V was cut back by 2 bases and J by 4 bases. CDR1 is SQVTM, CDR2 ANQGSEA, per germline. This CDR3 spans 15 amino acids. The CDR3 protein is CSVELPGQVYNEQFF. For the CDR3, the DNA is TGCAGCGTTGAACTCCCGGGACAGGTATACAATGAGCAGTTCTTC.

The chain has TRBV30 and TRBJ1-1; no clear D gene. Trimming cost V 0 bases and J 1 base, with 6 bases left between them. The length of the CDR3 is 13 residues. Germline loops: CDR1 GTSNPN, CDR2 SVGIG (reference sequence). The CDR3 coding sequence is TGTGCCTGGAGTGTAAACCAGAACACTGAAGCTTTCTTT. Encoded protein: CAWSVNQNTEAFF.

On this clonotype itself: The missing conserved phenylalanine or tryptophan at the end of this CDR3 makes a read error likely. The chain employs TRBV19 and TRBJ2-2; D unclear. V was cut by 4 bases and J by 3 bases, with 0 bases left in between. Germline V lookup: CDR1 LNHDA, CDR2 SQIVND (reference sequence). The CDR3 extends over 11 amino acids. The CDR3 DNA reads TGTGCCAGTAGTAACACCGGGGAGCTGTTTTTG. Translated: CASSNTGELFL.

This sequence joins TRBV5-5 and TRBJ2-5; D ambiguous. CDR3 length: 11 amino acids. Trimming left V 5 bases short and J 5 bases short, with 7 bases between. CDR1 is SGHKS, CDR2 YYEKEE, per germline (reference sequence). This CDR3 is CASSWDETQYF. The CDR3 nucleotides are TGTGCCAGCAGTTGGGATGAGACCCAGTACTTC.